The rows below give T cell receptor beta chains drawn from one sample of a study of T cells in Graves' hyperthyroidism and ophthalmopathy. Each CDR3 protein gets one entry after TCRdb re-called the multiplex PCR reads with MiXCR. The sample lists hundreds of thousands of distinct CDR3 sequences, about 15% occurring once. The specimen sequenced was blood. The receptors were gathered from a young man with Graves' ophthalmopathy. CDR3s include the opening cysteine and the closing phenylalanine or tryptophan. Each record gives: J gene, clone size, D gene, V gene, CDR3 DNA, CDR3 protein. A D gene is named only where the DNA matches it firmly. Rows may omit the clone size; those that give it use once, few, many or a size class.

TRBJ2-7,many,NA,TRBV5-1,TGCGCCAGCAGCTTAGACGGGTCCTACGAGCAGTACTTC,CASSLDGSYEQYF
TRBJ2-7,many,NA,TRBV12-3/TRBV12-4,TGTGCCAGCACCTTATCCCTGACAGACTACGAGCAGTACTTC,CASTLSLTDYEQYF
TRBJ2-2,few,TRBD2,TRBV7-9,TGTGCCAGCAGCCGGGGGGGGCCCGGGGAGCTGTTTTTT,CASSRGGPGELFF
TRBJ1-6,few,NA,TRBV5-1,TGCGCCAGCAGCTTGGACGCGAGCTCCTATAATTCACCCCTCCACTTT,CASSLDASSYNSPLHF
TRBJ1-6,many,NA,TRBV5-1,TGCGCCAGCAGCTTTGGTCAGGCGAGCTCCTATAATTCACCCCTCCACTTT,CASSFGQASSYNSPLHF
TRBJ1-2,many,NA,TRBV14,TGTGCCAGCAGCCGGCGGGGCACCGGGTCGTCTGGCTACACCTTC,CASSRRGTGSSGYTF
TRBJ2-7,NA,TRBD2,TRBV2,TGTGCCAGAAGTTTCCCACCTACCCCGGGACTAGCAGTCGAGCAGTACTTC,CARSFPPTPGLAVEQYF
TRBJ2-1,many,TRBD2,TRBV19,TGTGCCAGTAGTTTCCGACTAGCGGCCACCTACAATGAGCAGTTCTTC,CASSFRLAATYNEQFF
TRBJ1-2,many,NA,TRBV6-1,TGTGCCAGCAGTGAATCCGGCAGGGAATGGTATGGCTACACCTTC,CASSESGREWYGYTF
TRBJ2-1,NA,NA,TRBV6-1,TGTGCCAGCAGACGCCCGAGTATCGCCTACAATGAGCAGTTCTTC,CASRRPSIAYNEQFF
TRBJ2-7,many,TRBD2,TRBV2,TGTGCCAGCGGTAGCGGGGGGAGCTCCTACGAGCAGTACTTC,CASGSGGSSYEQYF
TRBJ1-5,once,TRBD1,TRBV3-1,TGTGCCAGCAGCCAAGATCTACCGGGACAGAGCAATCAGCCCCAGCATTTT,CASSQDLPGQSNQPQHF
TRBJ2-3,few,NA,TRBV10-1,TGCGCCAGCAGTGAGCCCCCCTCAGCGTGTAGCGAGGTCACCACAGATACGCAGTATTTT,CASSEPPSACSEVTTDTQYF
TRBJ2-7,few,TRBD2,TRBV20-1,TGCAGTGCTAGAGATCGAAGGCTAGCGGTCTACGAGCAGTACTTC,CSARDRRLAVYEQYF
TRBJ2-7,many,NA,TRBV19,TGTGCCAGTAGCACAACAGGAGCCCACGAGCAGTACTTC,CASSTTGAHEQYF
TRBJ2-5,NA,TRBD1,TRBV6-5,TGTGCCAGCAGTGGACAGGGAATTGAGACCCAGTACTTC,CASSGQGIETQYF
TRBJ1-2,many,TRBD1,TRBV29-1,TGCAGCGCCGTACAGGGGACTAACTATGGCTACACCTTC,CSAVQGTNYGYTF
TRBJ2-2,NA,NA,TRBV5-6,TGTGCCAGCACCCTGAGGGGGGAGCTGTTTTTT,CASTLRGELFF
TRBJ2-2,NA,NA,TRBV19,TGTGCCAGTAGTCAAAGTCCCTTTAACACCGGGGAGCTGTTTTTT,CASSQSPFNTGELFF
TRBJ2-5,few,TRBD1,TRBV10-3,TGTGCCACTATTCCGGGACAGGGTGCGCAAGAGACCCAGTACTTC,CATIPGQGAQETQYF
TRBJ2-4,few,TRBD1,TRBV5-1,TGCGCCAGCAGCTGGGGACAGGGATCCGCCAAAAACATTCAGTACTTC,CASSWGQGSAKNIQYF
TRBJ2-5,many,TRBD2,TRBV20-1,TGCAGTGCTAGTCCAGCGGGGGGTCCGAGGGAGACCCAGTACTTC,CSASPAGGPRETQYF
TRBJ1-5,few,NA,TRBV6-6,TGTGCCAGCAGTTATTTGGCAGCCCGGTTTAGCAATCAGCCCCAGCATTTT,CASSYLAARFSNQPQHF
TRBJ2-2,many,NA,TRBV5-1,TGCGCCAGCAGCTTTGGGCAGACCGCGAACACCGGGGAGCTGTTTTTT,CASSFGQTANTGELFF
TRBJ2-7,few,NA,TRBV25-1,TGTGCCAGCAGTGGCGAGCCAAACTACGAGCAGTACTTC,CASSGEPNYEQYF
TRBJ2-5,many,NA,TRBV6-1,TGTGCCAGCAGTGAACCAAGGGCAGGGGAGACCCAGTACTTC,CASSEPRAGETQYF
TRBJ2-1,many,TRBD2,TRBV2,TGTGCCAGCAGTGGTCTAGCGGGGGACTACAATGAGCAGTTCTTC,CASSGLAGDYNEQFF
TRBJ2-1,many,TRBD2,TRBV11-2,TGTGCCAGCAGCCAAACTAGCGGGTCATACAATGAGCAGTTCTTC,CASSQTSGSYNEQFF
TRBJ2-2,few,TRBD2,TRBV20-1,TGCAGTGCTAGACTAGCGGGAGGGCCCGGGGAGCTGTTTTTT,CSARLAGGPGELFF
TRBJ2-5,many,NA,TRBV11-3,TGTGCCAGCAGCACCCGACCCCGGGAGACCCAGTACTTC,CASSTRPRETQYF
TRBJ2-1,many,NA,TRBV27,TGTGCCAGCAGTGCCGACGGAGGTCTTAGAAATGAGCAGTTCTTC,CASSADGGLRNEQFF
TRBJ2-1,many,TRBD2,TRBV11-2,TGTGCCAGCAGCTTTCACAGGACTAGCGGGAGAAATGAGCAGTTCTTC,CASSFHRTSGRNEQFF
TRBJ1-6,NA,NA,TRBV30,TGTGCCTGGACCAAAGAGGTGGGCAGTTATAATTCACCCCTCCACTTT,CAWTKEVGSYNSPLHF
TRBJ2-1,many,TRBD1,TRBV3-1,TGTGCCAGCAATCACGCGAGGGACAGGCACAATGAGCAGTTCTTC,CASNHARDRHNEQFF